The entry below gives a single T cell receptor (beta chain) sequence along with its context. The antigen it recognizes is unknown. No quality values exist for individual bases; no much larger clone is one base distant. Based on the germline V gene, the CDR1 and CDR2 sequences are KGHSH and LQKENI. The CDR3 covers 15 residues, taking in both the cysteine and the phenylalanine. Only CDR3 DNA is held: 45 bases, read in frame from base 1. Trimming takes 4 bases from V and 1 base from J, and the germline ends sit 13 bases apart. This sample is part of a study of OX40 agonist ivuxolimab in advanced cancers. Turning to the overall study: The costimulatory receptor OX40 (CD134) was targeted by ivuxolimab, a fully human IgG2 agonistic monoclonal antibody. Intravenous ivuxolimab was administered to patients every 2 weeks at six dose levels: 0.01, 0.1, 0.3, 1.5, 3 and 10 mg/kg. Of the 52 patients in dose escalation, about 20 had hepatocellular carcinoma, some 15 had melanoma, 9 had renal cell carcinoma and 9 had head and neck cancer. In the dose-escalation cohort, approximately 82% of patients were male, and the mean age was approximately 64 years, with a range of about 20 to 90. Prior anti-PD-1, anti-PD-L1 or anti-CTLA-4 therapy was permitted, and 35% to 40% of dose-escalation patients had received checkpoint inhibitors. Three dose-escalation patients achieved partial responses, one with hepatocellular carcinoma and two with cutaneous melanoma. The purpose of peripheral TCRbeta sequencing was to test whether ivuxolimab changed TCR sequence diversity and led to clonal T-cell expansion. The paper reports the monotherapy dose-escalation portion (N of about 50 patients) of the phase I ivuxolimab trial.

The trial excluded patients who had a history of autoimmune disease or were on systemic immunosuppression. Peripheral blood for TCR sequencing was collected from all dose cohorts at baseline, on cycle 4 day 1, and on cycle 7 day 1. Samples came from an open-label, multicenter, first-in-human phase I dose-escalation trial of ivuxolimab. Adults with locally advanced or metastatic head and neck squamous cell, hepatocellular, melanoma or renal cell carcinoma were enrolled in the trial. Before TCR sequencing, CD4+ and CD8+ T cells were separately sorted from peripheral blood. Genomic DNA was extracted from sorted cells for sequencing of the TCRbeta CDR3 region. The immunoSEQ Assay was used for sequencing of TCRbeta CDR3 regions. TCRdb holds this immuneACCESS table with in-frame rearrangements only. Some clones are missing; in checked studies, unresolved V genes explain under half, and the rest has no known cause. This sample comprises 69,000 or so clones, roughly 85% of them detected only once. About 0.49% of the sample is held by the ten biggest clonotypes.

General findings and caveats noted by the study authors: After ivuxolimab, CD8+ T cells had more expanded clones than CD4+ T cells on average. Low levels of normalized T-cell clonal expansion were also seen in some patients who did not respond. At doses of 0.1 to 3.0 mg/kg, clonal expansion of both CD4+ and CD8+ T cells in blood was seen between baseline and week 6. Which antigens the clonally expanded peripheral T cells were specific for was not determined. Partial responders in the 0.1-3.0 mg/kg groups had among the lowest normalized peripheral clonal expansion, especially among CD8+ T cells.

The sample was CD4+ or CD8+ T cells sorted from blood, taken in a trial of the OX40 agonist ivuxolimab. This sequence was found in an adult with an advanced solid tumor such as melanoma, head and neck, liver or kidney cancer. This chain is built from TRBV18 and TRBJ1-1; the D gene is perhaps TRBD1, on 5 matching bases. DNA sequence: TGTGCCAGCTCACTAGGACTGGGGGGGAACACTGAAGCTTTCTTT. Translation gives CASSLGLGGNTEAFF.